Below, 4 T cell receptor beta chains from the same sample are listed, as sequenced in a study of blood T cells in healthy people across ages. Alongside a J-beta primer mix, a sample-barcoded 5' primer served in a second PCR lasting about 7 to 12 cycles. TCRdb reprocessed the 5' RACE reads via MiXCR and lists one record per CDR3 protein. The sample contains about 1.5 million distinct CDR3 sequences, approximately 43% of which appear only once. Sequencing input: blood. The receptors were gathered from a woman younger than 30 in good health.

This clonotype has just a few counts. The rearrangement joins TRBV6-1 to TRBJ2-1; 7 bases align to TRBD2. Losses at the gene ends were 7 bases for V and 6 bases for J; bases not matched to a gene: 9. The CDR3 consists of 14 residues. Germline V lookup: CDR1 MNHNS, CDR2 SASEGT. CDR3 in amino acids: CASTFGREFNEQFF. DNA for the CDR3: TGTGCCAGCACCTTCGGGCGGGAGTTCAATGAGCAGTTCTTC.

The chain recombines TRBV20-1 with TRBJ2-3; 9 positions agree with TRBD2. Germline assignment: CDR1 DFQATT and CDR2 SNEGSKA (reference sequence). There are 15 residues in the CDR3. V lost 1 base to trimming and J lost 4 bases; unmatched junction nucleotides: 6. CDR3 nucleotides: TGCAGTGCTAGAGGGTCGGCGGGGGGGCCAGATACGCAGTATTTT. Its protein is CSARGSAGGPDTQYF.

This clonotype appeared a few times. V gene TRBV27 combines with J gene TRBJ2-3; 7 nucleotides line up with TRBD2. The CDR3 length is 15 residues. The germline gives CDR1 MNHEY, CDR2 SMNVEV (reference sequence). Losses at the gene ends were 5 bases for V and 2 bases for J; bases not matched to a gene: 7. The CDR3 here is CASSPGLFPTDTQYF. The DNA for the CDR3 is TGTGCCAGCAGTCCGGGACTATTTCCCACAGATACGCAGTATTTT.

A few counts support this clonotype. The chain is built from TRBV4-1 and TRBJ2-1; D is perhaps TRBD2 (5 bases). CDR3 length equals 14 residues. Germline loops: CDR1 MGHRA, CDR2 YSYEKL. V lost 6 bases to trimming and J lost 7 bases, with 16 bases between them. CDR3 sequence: CASRLISGSNEQFF. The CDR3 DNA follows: TGCGCCAGCAGACTAATAAGCGGTTCGAATGAGCAGTTCTTC.